This T cell receptor (beta chain) was identified in a study of beta chain features in type 1 diabetes. As for the study in general: Age, gender and cell yields were similar between patients and healthy donors. Points from the study as a whole: Among all four CD4+ subsets, Type 1 diabetes patients had TCRB CDR3s that were moderately but significantly shorter.

In regard to this clone: Its antigen is unidentified.

J lost 3 bases, V lost 5 bases, and 8 bases had no gene match. Per germline, CDR1 SNHLY and CDR2 FYNNEI. This CDR3 is 16 amino acids long. Expressed TCRB transcripts were sequenced because the entire RNA isolate underwent reverse transcription. Profiled with immunoSEQ multiplex PCR; TCRdb holds only in-frame clones, not every one. The sample lists 100,000 to 150,000 clones; 17% were seen once. Using CD45RO/CCR7/CD25/CD127/CD95/CD27, CD4+ naive, central memory, regulatory and stem cell-like memory cells were sorted. Sequencing input: central memory CD4+ T cells from blood. This clonotype was sampled from a man aged 18 to 29 with type 1 diabetes. The chain carries TRBV2 and TRBJ2-3; 10 bases are shared with TRBD1. CDR3 nucleotide sequence: TGTGCCAGCAGTTTGACAGGGGGCGCTGGGACAGATACGCAGTATTTT. Translated, it gives CASSLTGGAGTDTQYF.